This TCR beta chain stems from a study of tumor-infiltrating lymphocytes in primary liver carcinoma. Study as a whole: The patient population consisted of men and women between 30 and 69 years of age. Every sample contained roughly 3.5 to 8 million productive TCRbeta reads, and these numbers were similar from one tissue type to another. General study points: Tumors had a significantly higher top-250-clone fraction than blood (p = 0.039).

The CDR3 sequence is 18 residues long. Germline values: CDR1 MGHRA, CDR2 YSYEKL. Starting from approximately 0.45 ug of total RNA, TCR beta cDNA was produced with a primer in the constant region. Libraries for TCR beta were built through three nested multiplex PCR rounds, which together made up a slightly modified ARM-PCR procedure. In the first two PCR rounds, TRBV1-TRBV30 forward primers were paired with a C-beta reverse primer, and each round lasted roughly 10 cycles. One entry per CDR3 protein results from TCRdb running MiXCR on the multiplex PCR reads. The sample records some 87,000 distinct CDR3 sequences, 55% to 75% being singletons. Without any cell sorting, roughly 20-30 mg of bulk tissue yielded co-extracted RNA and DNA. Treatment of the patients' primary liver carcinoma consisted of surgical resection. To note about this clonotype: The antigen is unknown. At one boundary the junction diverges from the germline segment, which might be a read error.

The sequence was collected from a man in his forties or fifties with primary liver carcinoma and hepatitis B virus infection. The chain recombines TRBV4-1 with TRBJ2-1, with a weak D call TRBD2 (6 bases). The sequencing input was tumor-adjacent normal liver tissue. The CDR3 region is CASSQVMRLSGVDNEQFF. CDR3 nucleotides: TGCGCCAGCAGTCAAGTAATGAGACTATCGGGAGTGGACAATGAGCAGTTCTTC.